This T cell receptor (beta chain) was captured by sequencing in a study of cytomegalovirus exposure and HLA in healthy donors. Researchers ran the PCR with 60 Vbeta and 13 Jbeta primers. The repertoire was sequenced with immunoSEQ multiplex PCR; TCRdb's copy has only in-frame clones and lacks some. The sample holds around 150,000 clones; roughly 68% are singletons and the top ten take around 4.7%. The CDR3 sequence is 14 residues long. Trimming left V 4 bases short and J 7 bases short, with 14 bases between. Germline CDR1 MNHNY, CDR2 SVGAGI (reference sequence). The sequence was collected from a man aged 55-75 years in good health and CMV-seronegative. The genes are TRBV6-6 and TRBJ1-3; D gene ambiguous. Material for sequencing was PBMCs. The CDR3 region is CASSSRYPLNTIYF. In DNA form, the CDR3 reads TGTGCCAGCAGTTCACGGTACCCCCTGAACACCATATATTTT.